The 17 T cell receptor beta chains reported below all come from one sample, sequenced in a study of blood T cell repertoires in COVID-19. The table came from immunoSEQ multiplex PCR; TCRdb's copy has only in-frame clones and leaves some out. The repertoire holds 90,000 to 100,000 clones, with 82% as singletons. Sequenced material: peripheral blood. The receptors originated from a man between 65 and 79 years old with active or convalescent COVID-19.

The genes are TRBV5-1 and TRBJ2-7, with D perhaps TRBD1 (7 bases). V lost 0 bases, J lost 2 bases, and 12 bases lay in between. The CDR3 extends over 15 amino acids. The germline V gene encodes CDR1 SGHRS and CDR2 YFSETQ. The CDR3: CASSLAGRGAYEQYF. The CDR3 DNA is TGCGCCAGCAGCTTGGCTGGCAGGGGGGCCTACGAGCAGTACTTC.

In its sample, this clone was seen once. This chain joins TRBV6-5 and TRBJ2-3; TRBD2 matches 11 bases. Unmatched junction bases numbered 2, after V lost 5 bases and J lost 4 bases. The CDR3 is 14 residues long. Germline V gene lookup returns CDR1 MNHEY and CDR2 SVGAGI. The CDR3 coding sequence is TGTGCCAGCAGTCAGGGACTAGCGGCAGATACGCAGTATTTT. This encodes CASSQGLAADTQYF.

The chain links TRBV5-1 to TRBJ2-7, with a tentative D call TRBD2 (5 bases). This CDR3 is 15 amino acids long. Trimming cost V 4 bases and J 0 bases, with 14 bases left between them. Per germline, CDR1 SGHRS and CDR2 YFSETQ. As DNA, the CDR3 is TGCGCCAGCAGCGACCCGGGATTATTCTCCTACGAGCAGTACTTC. Its translation: CASSDPGLFSYEQYF.

This clone occurred a few times. V gene TRBV6-1 combines with J gene TRBJ1-2; D is undetermined. The CDR3 loop spans 15 amino acids. V lost 2 bases to trimming and J lost 0 bases, with 10 bases between them. Germline V lookup: CDR1 MNHNS, CDR2 SASEGT. The CDR3 protein is CASSEIQKANYGYTF. CDR3 coding DNA: TGTGCCAGCAGTGAAATCCAGAAAGCTAACTATGGCTACACCTTC.

The V and J genes are TRBV7-2 and TRBJ2-5; 8 bases are shared with TRBD2. From germline, CDR1 is SGHTA and CDR2 FQGNSA. Trimming at V came to 6 bases and at J to 5 bases, leaving 8 bases not matched to a gene. This CDR3 comprises 14 residues. As DNA, the CDR3 is TGTGCCAGCAGGATAGTGGGCGGGGGGGAGACCCAGTACTTC. This codes for CASRIVGGGETQYF.

This chain connects TRBV7-2 to TRBJ2-2; 9 nucleotides agree with TRBD2. The CDR3 runs 15 residues. V shed 5 bases and J 2 bases; nucleotides not matched to a gene: 3. Germline CDR1 reads SGHTA; CDR2 reads FQGNSA. The CDR3 protein is CASSLSGGNTGELFF. The CDR3 DNA follows: TGTGCCAGCAGCCTTAGCGGGGGAAACACCGGGGAGCTGTTTTTT.

The chain recombines TRBV5-1 with TRBJ1-1, with a possible D match to TRBD1 (6 bases). Trimming shortened V by 2 bases and J by 5 bases, and 13 bases separated the two germline ends. The CDR3 has 14 amino acids. Germline V gene sequence: CDR1 SGHRS, CDR2 YFSETQ. The chain's CDR3 is CASSFTGLGTEAFF. In DNA, the CDR3 is TGCGCCAGCAGCTTTACAGGGCTGGGGACTGAAGCTTTCTTT.

The genes are TRBV12-5 and TRBJ1-6, with 8 bases that match TRBD1. Germline V gives CDR1 LGHNT, CDR2 FRNRAP. Trimming cost V 8 bases and J 7 bases; bases outside gene matches: 10. The CDR3 extends over 15 amino acids. As DNA, the CDR3 is TGTGCTAGTTCCCAGGACAGGGTCGGAAATTCACCCCTCCACTTT. Protein sequence: CASSQDRVGNSPLHF.

The V call is TRBV29-1, the J call TRBJ2-1, with D possibly being TRBD2 (5 bases). V was clipped by 2 bases and J by 10 bases, with 18 bases between them. CDR1 and CDR2 from the germline V gene are SQVTM and ANQGSEA. The CDR3 loop spans 14 amino acids. CDR3 in amino acids: CSVEPEAGLVEQFF. CDR3 DNA: TGCAGCGTTGAACCTGAGGCGGGCCTAGTAGAGCAGTTCTTC.

The sample holds a few counts of this clone. The chain is built from TRBV3-1 (or the pseudogene TRBV3-2) and TRBJ2-1; D unresolved. CDR1 and CDR2 (germline): LGHDT, YNNKEL (reference sequence). This CDR3 spans 16 amino acids. The V and J ends lost 0 bases and 7 bases respectively, with 16 bases between them. CDR3 residues: CASSQEPVTKRNEQFF. Written as DNA, the CDR3 is TGTGCCAGCAGCCAAGAACCCGTTACTAAAAGGAATGAGCAGTTCTTC.

This chain links TRBV5-5 with TRBJ1-4; the match to TRBD1 covers 9 bases. CDR3 length: 17 amino acids. V was clipped by 1 base and J by 1 base; unmatched bases: 5. Germline V gene data show CDR1 as SGHKS and CDR2 as YYEKEE (reference sequence). The CDR3 protein is CASSLRQGVGTNEKLFF. DNA for the CDR3: TGTGCCAGCAGCTTGAGACAGGGGGTAGGAACTAATGAAAAACTGTTTTTT.

This clone was seen once. V gene TRBV7-9 combines with J gene TRBJ1-6; 7 bases line up with TRBD1. With 5 bases clipped from V and 7 bases from J, the junction kept 2 bases outside the gene matches. Germline-derived CDR1 and CDR2 are SEHNR and FQNEAQ (reference sequence). The CDR3 consists of 13 residues. For the CDR3, the DNA is TGTGCCAGCAGCGGGACAGCGAATTCACCCCTCCACTTT. Its translation: CASSGTANSPLHF.

V gene TRBV6-5 combines with J gene TRBJ2-7, with 8 bases that match TRBD1. Germline-derived CDR1 and CDR2 are MNHEY and SVGAGI. The CDR3 has 15 amino acids. V was clipped by 6 bases and J by 0 bases; unmatched bases: 7. CDR3 sequence: CASRRTGQSSYEQYF. In nucleotides, the CDR3 is TGTGCCAGCAGACGGACAGGGCAAAGCTCCTACGAGCAGTACTTC.

The CDR3 nucleotides are TGTGCCAGCAGCCCACCTCCGCGCACCGGGGAGCTGTTTTTT. Translated, it gives CASSPPPRTGELFF. The chain combines TRBV13 with TRBJ2-2, with no clear D. Trimming removed 5 bases from V and 4 bases from J, with 11 bases in between. Germline lookup yields CDR1 PRHDT and CDR2 FYEKMQ (reference sequence). This CDR3 is 14 amino acids long.

This clone was seen only once. The chain recombines TRBV11-3 with TRBJ2-1; the match to TRBD2 covers 9 bases. The J segment lost 8 bases and the V segment lost 1 base, leaving 9 bases of the junction unmatched. Germline V gives CDR1 SGHNT, CDR2 YENEEA. The CDR3 is 16 amino acids. CDR3: CASSLAGLAGIDEQFF. For the CDR3, the DNA is TGTGCCAGCAGCTTAGCTGGCCTAGCGGGGATCGATGAGCAGTTCTTC.

The CDR3 coding sequence is TGTGCCAGCACCATCCCCGGGCCTCCCGCGGGGAGTGAAAAACTGTTTTTT. Translated, it gives CASTIPGPPAGSEKLFF. J is TRBJ1-4 and V is TRBV21-1. TRBV21-1 is a pseudogene locus. This CDR3 has 17 residues.

This chain connects TRBV7-8 to TRBJ1-5, with unresolved D. Trimming stripped 6 bases from V and 11 bases from J, with 14 bases between. Germline CDR1 reads SGHVS; CDR2 reads FQNEAQ. CDR3 length: 12 residues. The CDR3 DNA reads as TGTGCCAGCAGTCTCTCGGGTGGTGCCCAGCATTTT. Translation: CASSLSGGAQHF. The complete variable domain, with remaining parts taken from reference TRBV7-8 and TRBJ1-5, reads GAGVSQSPRYKVAKRGQDVALRCDPISGHVSLFWYQQALGQGPEFLTYFQNEAQLDKSGLPSDRFFAERPEGSVSTLKIQRTQQEDSAVYLCASSLSGGAQHFGDGTRLSIL.